This T cell receptor beta chain derives from a study of human T cells and chemical hapten exposure. Germline CDR1 reads KGHSH; CDR2 reads LQKENI. V dropped 3 bases and J dropped 2 bases, with 11 bases sitting between them. The CDR3 contains 14 residues. Noted time point: pre-sensitization, week 0. The treatment: therapeutic diphenylcyclopropenone sensitization with weekly scalp DPC. Donors were 18 to 70-year-old alopecia patients suitable for DPC. One entry per CDR3 protein, called by TCRdb with MiXCR from the RACE reads. Of 300,000 to 450,000 distinct CDR3 sequences listed, approximately 5% are singletons.

The chain links TRBV18 to TRBJ2-7, with D tentatively TRBD1 (5 bases). Here the sequenced sample was whole blood, taken in connection with sensitization to the hapten diphenylcyclopropenone (DPC). This receptor was taken from a woman in her 50s with alopecia areata. Some clones in this sample may be carry-over from other donors' samples. The CDR3 loop reads CASSPAGFPYEQYF. CDR3 sequence (DNA): TGTGCCAGCTCACCGGCAGGGTTCCCCTACGAGCAGTACTTC.